Listed here is a single TCR beta chain. One end of the junction is discordant with germline, which a read error may explain. Out of approximately 10 ml of fresh peripheral blood came the PBMCs. Germline assignment: CDR1 SGHRS and CDR2 YFSETQ. This CDR3 spans 15 amino acids. Amplified TCR beta CDR3 regions derived from RNA transcripts. The HTBI primer set was used in a first-round RT-PCR of the TCR CDR3. MiXCR, run by TCRdb on the multiplex PCR reads, gives a single entry per CDR3 protein. This sample has about 700,000 distinct CDR3 sequences, with about 14% found just once. These data originate in a study of T cells in Graves' hyperthyroidism and ophthalmopathy.

Sequencing input: blood. The clonotype comes from a woman under 30 with Graves' hyperthyroidism. This sequence joins TRBV5-1 and TRBJ2-3, with 10 bases identical to TRBD2. The DNA of the CDR3 is TGCGCCAGCGGCCTAGCGGGAGAGGAGACAGATCCGCAGTATTTT. Translated, it gives CASGLAGEETDPQYF.